One and the same sample provided the 32 T cell receptor beta chains below, sequenced in a study of cytomegalovirus exposure and HLA in healthy donors (dated by TCRdb to about 2017). The receptor library was made with the immunoSEQ multiplex PCR assay. For the multiplex PCR, a mixture combining 60 forward primers for TCR Vbeta segments and 13 reverse primers for TCR Jbeta segments was used. TCRdb carries this immuneACCESS record with in-frame sequences only. Its versions omit some clonotypes, under half of them owing to an unresolved V gene in the studies checked, with the rest unexplained. This sample lists approximately 100,000 clones; around 64% were detected once. Together, the top ten hold under 4% of the sample. Material: PBMCs. The receptors originated from a man in his 60s in good health and CMV-seronegative.

At least ten counts were recorded for this clone. This chain uses TRBV2 with TRBJ2-1, with 9 positions matching TRBD2. Per germline, CDR1 SNHLY and CDR2 FYNNEI. V lost 7 bases, J lost 9 bases, and 13 bases stayed unmatched. The CDR3 contains 15 residues. CDR3 nucleotides: TGTGCCAGCACCATAGAAACTAGCGGGCCAGTTGAGCAGTTCTTC. Amino acids: CASTIETSGPVEQFF.

The J gene is TRBJ1-5, the V gene TRBV10-2, with TRBD1 identical over 10 bases. Germline loops: CDR1 WSHSY, CDR2 SAAADI. This CDR3 region has 15 residues. Losses at the gene ends were 5 bases for V and 5 bases for J; bases not matched to a gene: 6. The CDR3 sequence: CASSLDRGLDQPQHF. The CDR3 DNA is TGCGCCAGCAGTCTTGACAGGGGGCTCGATCAGCCCCAGCATTTT.

This clone was found a few times. The chain uses TRBV27 and TRBJ2-2; 9 bases fit TRBD1. CDR1 is MNHEY, CDR2 SMNVEV, per germline (reference sequence). This CDR3 has 14 amino acids. V lost 5 bases to trimming and J lost 6 bases; unmatched junction nucleotides: 4. For the CDR3, the DNA is TGTGCCAGCAGTCCCACAGGGGGCTCCGGGGAGCTGTTTTTT. Translation: CASSPTGGSGELFF.

This chain joins TRBV6-1 and TRBJ2-5, with a tentative D call TRBD2 (7 bases). The V end was cut by 8 bases, the J end by 4 bases, with 14 bases between. The CDR3 runs 13 residues. Looked up from germline, CDR1 is MNHNS and CDR2 is SASEGT. The CDR3 spells CASGGAGRETQYF. In DNA, the CDR3 is TGTGCCAGCGGGGGGGCCGGGAGAGAGACCCAGTACTTC.

This chain uses TRBV15 with TRBJ1-1; D perhaps matches TRBD1 (6 bases). CDR1 and CDR2 (germline): LNHNV, YYDKDF (reference sequence). V lost 5 bases to trimming and J lost 4 bases, with 11 bases between them. CDR3 length: 13 residues. For the CDR3, the DNA is TGTGCCACCAGCCTTAAAGGGGGCACTGAAGCTTTCTTT. It is translated as CATSLKGGTEAFF.

As DNA, the CDR3 is TGTGCCAGCAGTTCAAGCGGGAGCTTCGATACGCAGTATTTT. Amino acids: CASSSSGSFDTQYF. The chain couples TRBV6-1 to TRBJ2-3, with 8 bases fitting TRBD2. The CDR3 totals 14 residues. V lost 5 bases and J lost 6; bases outside the gene matches: 7. In germline, CDR1 is MNHNS, CDR2 SASEGT.

This clone came up a few times. V usage is TRBV4-1 and J usage is TRBJ2-3, with TRBD1 identical over 7 bases. J was trimmed by 1 base and V by 4 bases; bases with no gene match: 17. Germline V gene data show CDR1 as MGHRA and CDR2 as YSYEKL. The length of the CDR3 is 19 residues. This CDR3 reads CASSPQLRTGGLGTDTQYF. As DNA, the CDR3 is TGCGCCAGCAGCCCGCAGTTAAGGACAGGCGGCCTGGGCACAGATACGCAGTATTTT.

This clone was observed once. The chain joins TRBV12-5 to TRBJ2-5, with a possible D match to TRBD1 (5 bases). The germline V and J ends were trimmed by 6 bases and 3 bases, with 14 bases remaining between them. From germline, CDR1 is LGHNT and CDR2 FRNRAP. This CDR3 region has 14 residues. The CDR3, as DNA: TGTGCTAGTGGGTCGACAGAATTTAAAGAGACCCAGTACTTC. Translation gives CASGSTEFKETQYF.

The chain links TRBV5-6 to TRBJ2-1; D possibly corresponds to TRBD2 (6 bases). The CDR3 contains 15 residues. Germline V lookup: CDR1 SGHDT, CDR2 YYEEEE. V shed 4 bases and J shed 9 bases, with 20 bases lying between them. In DNA form, the CDR3 reads TGTGCCAGCAGCGTGGAACAAGGGTGGGAGGCTGAGCAGTTCTTC. It is translated as CASSVEQGWEAEQFF.

This chain uses TRBV11-2 with TRBJ2-7; TRBD1 matches 10 bases. The V gene's germline CDR1 is SGHAT and CDR2 FQNNGV. J was trimmed by 6 bases and V by 2 bases; bases with no gene match: 10. This CDR3 is 16 amino acids long. CDR3 residues: CASSLTPGQGFCEQYF. CDR3 DNA: TGTGCCAGCAGCTTAACGCCGGGACAGGGGTTCTGCGAGCAGTACTTC.

This clone was detected a few times. V usage is TRBV2 and J usage is TRBJ2-7, with no clear D. This CDR3 has 14 amino acids. The germline V and J ends were trimmed by 7 bases and 0 bases, with 13 bases remaining between them. Germline V CDR1 and CDR2: SNHLY, FYNNEI. The chain's CDR3 is CASIETRSSYEQYF. CDR3 DNA sequence: TGTGCCAGCATCGAGACGAGGAGCTCCTACGAGCAGTACTTC.

The chain employs TRBV21-1 and TRBJ1-5. TRBV21-1 is a recognized pseudogene. This CDR3 comprises 13 residues. CDR3 region: CATRRRSNQPQHF. CDR3 in DNA: TGTGCCACCCGTCGTCGTAGCAATCAGCCCCAGCATTTT.

This clone was seen only a few times. The chain links TRBV6-1 to TRBJ2-7; a possible D gene is TRBD1 (6 bases). The CDR3 sequence is 13 residues long. The V end lost 6 bases, the J end lost 2 bases, and 11 bases lay between the germline ends. The germline V gene encodes CDR1 MNHNS and CDR2 SASEGT. CDR3 coding DNA: TGTGCCAGCAGCAAGGACAGAGCCTACGAGCAGTACTTC. This codes for CASSKDRAYEQYF.

The chain carries TRBV10-3 and TRBJ2-1; 8 bases align to TRBD1. Per the germline V gene, CDR1 is ENHRY and CDR2 is SYGVKD. The V gene end was trimmed by 6 bases and the J gene end by 2 bases; junction bases not matched to a gene: 9. The CDR3 is 16 amino acids. The CDR3 DNA reads as TGTGCCATCAGCGGAGCGACAGGGGAAGCCTACAATGAGCAGTTCTTC. Its translation: CAISGATGEAYNEQFF.

The chain employs TRBV28 and TRBJ1-2; D is possibly TRBD1 (6 bases). Germline values: CDR1 MDHEN, CDR2 SYDVKM. The V end was cut by 6 bases, the J end by 2 bases, with 13 bases between. CDR3 length: 14 amino acids. This chain's CDR3 is CASRVQGFNYGYTF. CDR3 nucleotide sequence: TGTGCCAGCAGGGTACAGGGATTCAACTATGGCTACACCTTC.

The V call is TRBV10-3, the J call TRBJ1-2, with D unresolved. The germline CDR1 and CDR2 sequences are ENHRY and SYGVKD. This CDR3 contains 14 residues. Trimming cost V 3 bases and J 8 bases, with 16 bases left between them. CDR3 in amino acids: CAISDLGEGRGYTF. The CDR3 nucleotides read TGTGCCATCAGTGACCTCGGAGAAGGGAGAGGCTACACCTTC.

The chain combines TRBV5-1 with TRBJ2-1, with D perhaps TRBD1 (6 bases). Germline CDR1 is SGHRS and CDR2 is YFSETQ. The CDR3 length is 16 residues. Deletions cut 3 bases from V and 2 bases from J, with 15 bases between. In nucleotides, the CDR3 is TGCGCCAGCAGCTCCCAGACAGGATCTGCCTACAATGAGCAGTTCTTC. It encodes CASSSQTGSAYNEQFF.

Comments on this clone: This sample also contains other DNA sequences that code for the same CDR3. The CDR3 nucleotides are TGTGCCAGCAGCGTATTCGACAGGGTGAACACCGGGGAGCTGTTTTTT. It specifies CASSVFDRVNTGELFF. The chain recombines TRBV9 with TRBJ2-2, with 7 bases matching TRBD1. V shed 1 base and J 1 base; nucleotides not matched to a gene: 4. Per the germline V gene, CDR1 is SGDLS and CDR2 is YYNGEE. The CDR3 contains 16 residues.

The chain is built from TRBV5-8 and TRBJ1-1; no clear D. This CDR3 region has 13 residues. Per the germline V gene, CDR1 is SGHTS and CDR2 is YDEGEE. Trimming took 0 bases from V and 0 from J, leaving 3 bases between them. CDR3 bases: TGTGCCAGCAGCTTGGTAATGAACACTGAAGCTTTCTTT. Its translation is CASSLVMNTEAFF.

This clone was detected a few times. The rearrangement links TRBV6-5 to TRBJ1-3, with D unclear. Germline assignment: CDR1 MNHEY and CDR2 SVGAGI. The CDR3 is made up of 13 amino acids. V lost 5 bases, J lost 6 bases, and 11 bases lay in between. DNA of the CDR3: TGTGCCAGCAGTACCGACTCGGCAAACACCATATATTTT. Translating gives CASSTDSANTIYF.

V and J are TRBV11-3 and TRBJ2-1, with 7 bases fitting TRBD1. The germline V gene encodes CDR1 SGHNT and CDR2 YENEEA. The CDR3 totals 16 residues. Losses at the gene ends were 2 bases for V and 9 bases for J; bases not matched to a gene: 13. CDR3 residues: CASSLLPGQTYVEQFF. CDR3 in DNA: TGTGCCAGCAGCTTACTCCCGGGACAGACCTACGTTGAGCAGTTCTTC.

The rearrangement links TRBV11-3 to TRBJ2-2; 8 nucleotides align to TRBD1. The CDR3 runs to 15 residues. J gave up 9 bases and V 3 bases, and 9 bases lay outside the gene matches. CDR1 and CDR2 (germline): SGHNT, YENEEA. The CDR3 spells CASSLETGAGRELFF. In DNA form, the CDR3 reads TGTGCCAGCAGCTTGGAGACAGGGGCAGGAAGGGAGCTGTTTTTT.

CDR3 protein: CASSFATGKPYGYTF. The DNA of the CDR3 is TGTGCCAGCAGTTTTGCGACAGGGAAACCCTATGGCTACACCTTC. The V gene is TRBV27, the J gene TRBJ1-2; 7 bases map to TRBD1. The CDR3 length is 15 residues. The germline gives CDR1 MNHEY, CDR2 SMNVEV (reference sequence). After removal of 3 bases from V and 4 bases from J, the junction contained 8 bases not matched to a gene.

This clone has only one observation. The rearrangement uses TRBV5-1 and TRBJ2-7; 8 nucleotides agree with TRBD1. This CDR3 is built from 15 residues. The germline gives CDR1 SGHRS, CDR2 YFSETQ. Unmatched junction bases numbered 8, after V lost 0 bases and J lost 6 bases. Here the CDR3 reads CASSLALAGGGEQYF. The CDR3 DNA reads TGCGCCAGCAGCTTGGCCTTGGCAGGGGGCGGCGAGCAGTACTTC.

The chain employs TRBV19 and TRBJ2-2; maybe TRBD1 (6 bases). The CDR3 loop spans 15 amino acids. The germline CDR1 and CDR2 sequences are LNHDA and SQIVND (reference sequence). V shed 2 bases and J shed 0 bases, with 7 bases lying between them. Here the CDR3 DNA reads TGTGCCAGTAGTATACAGGGGACGAACACCGGGGAGCTGTTTTTT. Protein: CASSIQGTNTGELFF.

Concerning this clone itself: The sample carries other DNA sequences with the same CDR3. This chain uses TRBV7-3 with TRBJ1-2; TRBD1 agrees at 10 bases. Looked up from germline, CDR1 is SGHTA and CDR2 is FQGTGA. The CDR3 has 13 residues. J lost 5 bases, V lost 5 bases, and 2 bases had no gene match. This CDR3 reads CASSLGQGYGYTF. The CDR3 bases are TGTGCCAGCAGCCTGGGACAGGGGTATGGCTACACCTTC.

This clone has more than one count but fewer than ten. The V gene is TRBV30, the J gene TRBJ1-5; D is ambiguous. The V end lost 4 bases, the J end lost 8 bases, and 15 bases lay between the germline ends. This CDR3 comprises 13 residues. Germline CDR1 GTSNPN, CDR2 SVGIG (reference sequence). This chain's CDR3 is CAWTGGPREPQHF. The DNA of the CDR3 is TGTGCCTGGACCGGCGGGCCCCGGGAGCCCCAGCATTTT.

Concerning this clone itself: No conserved phenylalanine or tryptophan ends this CDR3, so it is likely a read error. The limits of the CDR3 on the DNA are not certain, so only TCRdb's listed CDR3 is given. The rearrangement uses TRBV2 and TRBJ2-7; whether TRBD2, the table's D call, matches the DNA was not checked. Including both end residues, the CDR3 is 14 amino acids long. Germline loops: CDR1 SNHLY, CDR2 FYNNEI. The CDR3 sequence is CASSARAIFGGAVL.

The rearrangement uses TRBV19 and TRBJ1-5; 8 nucleotides line up with TRBD1. CDR1 LNHDA and CDR2 SQIVND come from the germline V gene (reference sequence). The CDR3 contains 17 residues. J gave up 2 bases and V 4 bases, and 10 bases lay outside the gene matches. CDR3 region: CASSTYNDRGGNQPQHF. The CDR3 DNA reads TGTGCCAGTAGTACCTACAACGACAGGGGCGGCAATCAGCCCCAGCATTTT.

The chain employs TRBV19 and TRBJ1-5, with D hard to call. CDR3 length equals 14 residues. Trimming removed 5 bases at V and 9 bases at J, with 17 bases between. Germline V gives CDR1 LNHDA, CDR2 SQIVND (reference sequence). The CDR3 DNA is TGTGCCAGTAGTGAAATGAACAGCCCTTGGCCCCAGCATTTT. This gives the protein CASSEMNSPWPQHF.

V is TRBV5-6 and J is TRBJ2-1; 7 bases match TRBD2. CDR1 and CDR2 from the germline V gene are SGHDT and YYEEEE. Trimming removed 0 bases from V and 2 bases from J; junction bases left unmatched: 2. The CDR3 runs 15 residues. CDR3: CASSLGGLPYNEQFF. CDR3 DNA sequence: TGTGCCAGCAGCTTGGGGGGACTACCCTACAATGAGCAGTTCTTC. The whole variable domain, filled in from reference TRBV5-6 and TRBJ2-1, reads DAGVTQSPTHLIKTRGQQVTLRCSPKSGHDTVSWYQQALGQGPQFIFQYYEEEERQRGNFPDRFSGHQFPNYSSELNVNALLLGDSALYLCASSLGGLPYNEQFFGPGTRLTVL.

This chain joins TRBV2 and TRBJ1-3; D is ambiguous. The CDR3 extends over 15 amino acids. V shed 3 bases and J shed 0 bases, with 9 bases lying between them. Germline V CDR1 and CDR2: SNHLY, FYNNEI. The DNA of the CDR3 is TGTGCCAGCAGTGAGAGGCACTACTCTGGAAACACCATATATTTT. It encodes CASSERHYSGNTIYF.